The clone carrying this T cell receptor beta chain was seen a single time. Trimming left V 3 bases short and J 2 bases short, with 9 bases between. This CDR3 spans 14 amino acids. Germline V gene lookup returns CDR1 SGHAT and CDR2 FQNNGV. This sample was taken from a study of cytomegalovirus exposure and HLA in healthy donors. The PCR ran on 60 Vbeta and 13 Jbeta primers. Sequencing used immunoSEQ multiplex PCR; TCRdb keeps in-frame clones, though not all of them. The table includes fewer than 150,000 clones, about four fifths detected once. The sequence derives from a male donor in good health and CMV-seronegative. V is TRBV11-2 and J is TRBJ2-3; D is possibly TRBD2 (6 bases). The sequenced material came from PBMCs. The CDR3 region is CASSLEGPTDTQYF. The CDR3 DNA is TGTGCCAGCAGCTTGGAGGGCCCCACAGATACGCAGTATTTT. Supplemented by reference TRBV11-2 and TRBJ2-3, the full variable domain reads EAGVAQSPRYKIIEKRQSVAFWCNPISGHATLYWYQQILGQGPKLLIQFQNNGVVDDSQLPKDRFSAERLKGVDSTLKIQPAKLEDSAVYLCASSLEGPTDTQYFGPGTRLTVL.